A selection of T cell receptor beta chains follows, all from one sample in a study of blood T cell repertoires in COVID-19. Sequencing was performed with immunoSEQ multiplex PCR; in TCRdb, only in-frame clones are kept and a portion is missing. This table has over 200,000 clones, approximately 90% appearing once. The source material was PBMCs or T cells enriched from blood (not recorded which). Source of these receptors: a man between 25 and 39 years old who had recovered from COVID-19. CDR3s include the opening cysteine and the closing phenylalanine or tryptophan. D genes are given only for firm matches. Clone size is not always given. Where it is, it says once, few, many or a class for expanded clones.

>TRBV7-9|-|TRBJ2-7|-
CASSSTPGLSSYEQYF
TGTGCCAGCAGCTCGACTCCAGGACTAAGCTCCTACGAGCAGTACTTC
>TRBV14|few|TRBJ2-7|-
CASSRRGARGEQYF
TGTGCCAGCAGCCGCCGGGGGGCGCGGGGCGAGCAGTACTTC
>TRBV20-1|-|TRBJ1-1|-
CSAKTGPEAFF
TGCAGTGCCAAGACAGGACCTGAAGCTTTCTTT
>TRBV11-2|-|TRBJ2-3|-
CASSLDYGPRPDTQYF
TGTGCCAGCAGCTTAGATTATGGTCCGAGGCCAGATACGCAGTATTTT
>TRBV5-4|-|TRBJ1-1|-
CASSQDGLPNTEAFF
TGTGCCAGCAGCCAAGACGGACTCCCGAACACTGAAGCTTTCTTT
>TRBV3-1/TRBV3-2|-|TRBJ2-3|-
CASSQERYYTDTQYF
TGTGCCAGCAGCCAAGAGAGATACTACACAGATACGCAGTATTTT
>TRBV19|-|TRBJ1-1|TRBD1
CASRLGGMNTEAFF
TGTGCCAGTAGGTTAGGGGGCATGAACACTGAAGCTTTCTTT
>TRBV21-1|-|TRBJ1-4|-
CAKSGFREKLFF
TGTGCCAAGTCCGGGTTTAGAGAAAAACTGTTTTTT
>TRBV18|-|TRBJ1-1|-
CASSPTEKTGSEAFF
TGTGCCAGCTCACCGACGGAGAAAACAGGGAGTGAAGCTTTCTTT
>TRBV7-9|once|TRBJ2-1|-
CASSNGRGEQFF
TGTGCCAGCAGCAACGGAAGGGGTGAGCAGTTCTTC
>TRBV28|few|TRBJ2-1|TRBD2
CASSPGLAGSSYNEQFF
TGTGCCAGCAGTCCCGGACTAGCGGGGAGCTCCTACAATGAGCAGTTCTTC
>TRBV19|-|TRBJ2-1|-
CASSTGYDEQFF
TGTGCCAGTAGTACAGGGTACGATGAGCAGTTCTTC
>TRBV5-4|-|TRBJ1-3|TRBD1
CASSYRGSGNTIYF
TGTGCCAGCAGCTACAGGGGCTCTGGAAACACCATATATTTT
>TRBV6-5|-|TRBJ1-2|-
CASIWLGYGYTF
TGTGCCAGCATTTGGCTAGGCTATGGCTACACCTTC
>TRBV25-1|few|TRBJ2-1|TRBD1
CASSMTGGDSVQFF
TGTGCCAGCAGTATGACAGGGGGTGATAGTGTGCAGTTCTTC
>TRBV5-4|-|TRBJ2-5|TRBD2
CASSLVLAGGIQETQYF
TGTGCCAGCAGCTTAGTTCTAGCGGGAGGTATCCAAGAGACCCAGTACTTC
>TRBV29-1|once|TRBJ1-1|-
CSAAGGLNTEAFF
TGCAGCGCCGCTGGAGGGCTGAACACTGAAGCTTTCTTT
>TRBV29-1|-|TRBJ2-6|TRBD2
CSVGAGVSGANVLTF
TGCAGCGTTGGAGCGGGGGTGTCTGGGGCCAACGTCCTGACTTTC
>TRBV7-2|-|TRBJ2-7|TRBD2
CASSPVGTSGKREQYF
TGTGCCAGCAGCCCGGTCGGGACTAGCGGGAAGCGCGAGCAGTACTTC
>TRBV20-1|-|TRBJ2-7|-
CSVRGVHEQYF
TGCAGTGTAAGAGGAGTCCACGAGCAGTACTTC
>TRBV29-1|-|TRBJ1-1|-
CSAGRLRGTEAFF
TGCAGCGCTGGGAGGCTAAGGGGCACTGAAGCTTTCTTT
>TRBV5-6|-|TRBJ1-1|-
CASSLLDSLNTEAFF
TGTGCCAGCAGCCTCCTGGACAGTTTGAACACTGAAGCTTTCTTT
>TRBV29-1|-|TRBJ2-7|TRBD2
CSVLLEPGGGEQYF
TGCAGCGTCTTGCTCGAGCCGGGCGGGGGCGAGCAGTACTTC
>TRBV19|-|TRBJ2-3|TRBD2
CASAQTSGGPDTQYF
TGTGCCAGCGCTCAAACTAGCGGGGGTCCGGATACGCAGTATTTT